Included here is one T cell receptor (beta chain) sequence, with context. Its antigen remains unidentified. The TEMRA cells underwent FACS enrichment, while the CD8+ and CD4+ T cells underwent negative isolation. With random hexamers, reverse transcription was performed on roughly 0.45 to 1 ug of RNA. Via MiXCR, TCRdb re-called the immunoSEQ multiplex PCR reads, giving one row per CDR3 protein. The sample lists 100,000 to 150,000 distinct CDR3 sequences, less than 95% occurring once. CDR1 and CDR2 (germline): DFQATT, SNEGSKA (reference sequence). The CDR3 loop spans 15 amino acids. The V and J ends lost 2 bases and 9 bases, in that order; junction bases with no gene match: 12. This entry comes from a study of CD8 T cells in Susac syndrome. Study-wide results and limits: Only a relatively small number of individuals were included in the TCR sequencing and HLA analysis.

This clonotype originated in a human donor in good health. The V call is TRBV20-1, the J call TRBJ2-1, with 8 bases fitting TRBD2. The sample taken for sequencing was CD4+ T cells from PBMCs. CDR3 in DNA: TGCAGTGCTAGAAACTCGGGAGGGCCAGCCGGTGAGCAGTTCTTC. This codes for CSARNSGGPAGEQFF.